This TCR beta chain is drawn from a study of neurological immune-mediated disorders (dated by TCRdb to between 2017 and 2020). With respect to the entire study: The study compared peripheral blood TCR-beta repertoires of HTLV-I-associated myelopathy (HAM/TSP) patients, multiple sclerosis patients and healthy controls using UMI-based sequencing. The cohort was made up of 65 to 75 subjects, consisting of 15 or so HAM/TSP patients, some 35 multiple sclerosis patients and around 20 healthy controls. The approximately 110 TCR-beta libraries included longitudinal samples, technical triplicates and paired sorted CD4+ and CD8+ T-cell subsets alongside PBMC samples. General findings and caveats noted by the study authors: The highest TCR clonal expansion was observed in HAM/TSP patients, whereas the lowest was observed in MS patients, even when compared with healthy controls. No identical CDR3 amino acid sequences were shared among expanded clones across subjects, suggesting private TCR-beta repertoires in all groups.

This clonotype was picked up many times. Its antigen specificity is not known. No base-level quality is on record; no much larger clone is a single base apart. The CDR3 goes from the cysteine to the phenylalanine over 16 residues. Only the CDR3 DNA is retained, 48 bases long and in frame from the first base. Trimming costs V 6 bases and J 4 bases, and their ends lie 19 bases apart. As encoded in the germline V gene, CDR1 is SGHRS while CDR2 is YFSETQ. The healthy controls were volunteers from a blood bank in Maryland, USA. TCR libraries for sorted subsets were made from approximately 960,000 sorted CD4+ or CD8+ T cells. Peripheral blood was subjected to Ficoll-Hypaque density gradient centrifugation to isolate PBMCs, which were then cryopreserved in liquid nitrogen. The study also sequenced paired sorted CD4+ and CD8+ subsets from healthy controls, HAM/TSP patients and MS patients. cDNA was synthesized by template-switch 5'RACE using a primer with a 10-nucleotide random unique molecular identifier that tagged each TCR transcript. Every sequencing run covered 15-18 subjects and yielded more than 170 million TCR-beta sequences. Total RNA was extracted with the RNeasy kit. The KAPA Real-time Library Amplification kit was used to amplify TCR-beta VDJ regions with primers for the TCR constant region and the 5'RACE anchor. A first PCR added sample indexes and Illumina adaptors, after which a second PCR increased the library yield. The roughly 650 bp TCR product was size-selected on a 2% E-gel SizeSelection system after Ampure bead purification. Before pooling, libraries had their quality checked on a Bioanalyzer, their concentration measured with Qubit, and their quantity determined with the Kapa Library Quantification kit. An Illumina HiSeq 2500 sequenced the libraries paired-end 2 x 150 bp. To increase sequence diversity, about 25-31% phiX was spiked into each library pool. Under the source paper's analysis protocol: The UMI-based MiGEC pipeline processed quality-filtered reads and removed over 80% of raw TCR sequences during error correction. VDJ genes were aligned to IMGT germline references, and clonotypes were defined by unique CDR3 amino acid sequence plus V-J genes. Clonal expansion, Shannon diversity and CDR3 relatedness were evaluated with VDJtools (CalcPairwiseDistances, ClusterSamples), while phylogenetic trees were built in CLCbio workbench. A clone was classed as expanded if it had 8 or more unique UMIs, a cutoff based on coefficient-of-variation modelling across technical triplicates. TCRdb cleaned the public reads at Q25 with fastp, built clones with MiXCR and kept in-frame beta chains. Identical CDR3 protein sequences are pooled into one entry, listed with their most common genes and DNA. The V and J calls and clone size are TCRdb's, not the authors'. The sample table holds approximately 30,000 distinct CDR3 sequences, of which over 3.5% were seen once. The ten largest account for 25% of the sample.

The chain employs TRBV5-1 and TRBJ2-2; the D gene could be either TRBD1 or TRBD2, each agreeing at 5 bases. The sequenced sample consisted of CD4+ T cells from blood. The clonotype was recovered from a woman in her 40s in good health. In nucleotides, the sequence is TGCGCCAGCACCCCCATCCGGGACCGTCTCACCGGGGAGCTGTTTTTT. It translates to CASTPIRDRLTGELFF.